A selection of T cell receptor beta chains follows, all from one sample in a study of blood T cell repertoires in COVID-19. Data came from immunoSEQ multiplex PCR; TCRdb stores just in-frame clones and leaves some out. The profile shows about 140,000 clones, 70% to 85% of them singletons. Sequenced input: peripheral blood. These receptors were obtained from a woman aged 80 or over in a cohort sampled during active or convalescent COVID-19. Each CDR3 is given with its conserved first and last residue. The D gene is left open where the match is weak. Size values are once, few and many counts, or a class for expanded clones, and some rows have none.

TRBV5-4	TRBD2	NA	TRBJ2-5	CASSGGLAGADGTQYF	TGTGCCAGCAGCGGGGGACTAGCGGGGGCGGATGGGACCCAGTACTTC
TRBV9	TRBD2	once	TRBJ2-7	CASSVGGSSYEQYF	TGTGCCAGCAGCGTAGGCGGGAGCTCCTACGAGCAGTACTTC
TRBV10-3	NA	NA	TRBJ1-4	CAISRDSPNEKLFF	TGTGCCATCAGTCGAGACAGTCCTAATGAAAAACTGTTTTTT
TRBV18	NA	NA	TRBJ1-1	CASSPVEAGHREAFF	TGTGCCAGCTCCCCAGTCGAAGCGGGGCACAGGGAAGCTTTCTTT
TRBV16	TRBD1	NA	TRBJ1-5	CASSRRGTANQPQHF	TGTGCCAGCAGCCGACGGGGGACAGCTAATCAGCCCCAGCATTTT
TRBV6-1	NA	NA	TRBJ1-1	CASSEALGQLMNTEAFF	TGTGCCAGCAGTGAAGCGCTGGGACAACTCATGAACACTGAAGCTTTCTTT
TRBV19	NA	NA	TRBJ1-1	CASSMATEAFF	TGTGCCAGTAGTATGGCCACTGAAGCTTTCTTT
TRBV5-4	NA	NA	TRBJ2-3	CASSEWGRTDTQYF	TGTGCCAGCAGCGAATGGGGCCGCACAGATACGCAGTATTTT
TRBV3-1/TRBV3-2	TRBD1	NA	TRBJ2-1	CASSHRTGGLYNEQFF	TGTGCCAGCAGCCACAGGACAGGGGGCCTCTACAATGAGCAGTTCTTC
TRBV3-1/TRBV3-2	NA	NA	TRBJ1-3	CASSHDSRNTIYF	TGTGCCAGCAGCCATGACAGTCGAAACACCATATATTTT
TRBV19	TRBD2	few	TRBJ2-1	CASSIWGGGAQSYNEQFF	TGTGCCAGTAGTATTTGGGGCGGGGGGGCCCAATCCTACAATGAGCAGTTCTTC
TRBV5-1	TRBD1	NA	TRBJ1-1	CASSLVGLFGTGGAGDTEAFF	TGCGCCAGCAGCTTGGTCGGGTTATTCGGGACAGGGGGCGCCGGGGACACTGAAGCTTTCTTT
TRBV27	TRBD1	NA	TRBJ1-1	CASSGRGPRTEAFF	TGTGCCAGCAGTGGCAGGGGGCCTCGGACTGAAGCTTTCTTT
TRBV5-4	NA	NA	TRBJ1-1	CASSLGQGRMNTEAFF	TGTGCCAGCAGCTTGGGGCAGGGGCGCATGAACACTGAAGCTTTCTTT
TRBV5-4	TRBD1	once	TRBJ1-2	CASSAGQVNYGYTF	TGTGCCAGCAGCGCGGGACAGGTAAACTATGGCTACACCTTC
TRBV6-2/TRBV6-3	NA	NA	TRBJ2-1	CASSRHRDHEQFF	TGTGCCAGCAGTCGTCACAGGGATCATGAGCAGTTCTTC
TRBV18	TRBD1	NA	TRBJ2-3	CASSPGTAVPDTQYF	TGTGCCAGCTCACCAGGGACAGCAGTACCAGATACGCAGTATTTT
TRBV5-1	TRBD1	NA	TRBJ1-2	CASSLDYRTGNGYTF	TGCGCCAGCAGCTTGGACTATCGGACAGGGAATGGCTACACCTTC
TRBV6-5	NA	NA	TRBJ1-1	CAGENRVGTEAFF	TGTGCCGGGGAAAACAGGGTCGGCACTGAAGCTTTCTTT
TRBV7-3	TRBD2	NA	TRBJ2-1	CASSPGVGSSGAYNEQFF	TGTGCCAGCAGCCCAGGTGTAGGTTCTAGCGGGGCCTACAATGAGCAGTTCTTC
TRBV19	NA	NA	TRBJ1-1	CATSAEAFF	TGTGCCACCTCGGCTGAAGCTTTCTTT
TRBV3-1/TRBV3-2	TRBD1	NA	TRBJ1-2	CASSHFLGGSYGYTF	TGTGCCAGCAGCCATTTCCTAGGGGGCAGCTATGGCTACACCTTC
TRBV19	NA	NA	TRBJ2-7	CASSLTGFSYEQYF	TGTGCCAGTAGCCTGACAGGATTCTCCTACGAGCAGTACTTC
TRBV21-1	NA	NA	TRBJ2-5	CASSKVGAETQYF	TGTGCCAGCAGCAAAGTTGGGGCGGAGACCCAGTACTTC
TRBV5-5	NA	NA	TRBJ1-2	CASSRQVLYGYTF	TGTGCCAGCAGCCGACAGGTCCTTTATGGCTACACCTTC
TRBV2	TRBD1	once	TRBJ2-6	CASSRTGSWSGANVLTF	TGTGCCAGCAGTAGGACAGGGTCCTGGTCTGGGGCCAACGTCCTGACTTTC
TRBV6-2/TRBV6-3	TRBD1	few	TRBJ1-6	CASSYRGQGDSPLHF	TGTGCCAGCAGTTACCGTGGACAGGGTGATTCACCCCTCCACTTT
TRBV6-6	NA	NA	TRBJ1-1	CASKNGGTGRAFF	TGTGCCAGCAAAAATGGGGGGACGGGACGTGCTTTCTTT
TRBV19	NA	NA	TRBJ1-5	CASSSITDIGHQPQHF	TGTGCCAGTAGTAGCATCACAGACATAGGCCATCAGCCCCAGCATTTT
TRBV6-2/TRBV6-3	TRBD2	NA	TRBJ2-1	CASSYSAGLAFEQFF	TGTGCCAGCAGTTACTCGGCGGGACTAGCGTTTGAGCAGTTCTTC
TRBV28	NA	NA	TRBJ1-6	CARDIDNSPLHF	TGTGCTCGAGACATAGATAATTCACCCCTCCACTTT
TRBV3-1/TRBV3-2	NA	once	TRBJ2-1	CASSQFLGGEQFF	TGTGCCAGCAGCCAGTTTTTGGGGGGTGAGCAGTTCTTC
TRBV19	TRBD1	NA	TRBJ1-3	CASSYQGAPGNTIYF	TGTGCCAGCTCTTACCAGGGGGCTCCTGGAAACACCATATATTTT
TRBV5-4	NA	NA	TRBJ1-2	CASSIVAVDYGYTF	TGTGCCAGCAGCATCGTCGCAGTTGACTATGGCTACACCTTC
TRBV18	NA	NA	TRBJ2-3	CASSPPVRTDTQYF	TGTGCCAGCTCACCACCCGTCCGCACAGATACGCAGTATTTT
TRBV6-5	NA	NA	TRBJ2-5	CASSYITLGGETQYF	TGTGCCAGCAGTTACATCACCCTAGGCGGAGAGACCCAGTACTTC
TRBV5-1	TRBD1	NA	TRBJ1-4	CASSSGQPNEKLFF	TGCGCCAGCAGCTCGGGACAGCCTAATGAAAAACTGTTTTTT
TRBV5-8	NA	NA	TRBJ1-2	CASSRGRTVNYGYTF	TGTGCCAGCAGCCGAGGAAGGACAGTGAACTATGGCTACACCTTC
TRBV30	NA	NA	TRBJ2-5	CAWSGQSTSHNYQETQYF	TGTGCCTGGAGTGGACAGTCCACTAGCCATAACTACCAAGAGACCCAGTACTTC
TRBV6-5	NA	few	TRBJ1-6	CASSYSSRPGSPLHF	TGTGCCAGCAGTTACAGCTCGAGGCCGGGGTCACCCCTCCACTTT
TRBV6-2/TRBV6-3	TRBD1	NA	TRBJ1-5	CASSSGTVSHQPQHF	TGTGCCAGCAGTTCCGGGACAGTGTCCCATCAGCCCCAGCATTTT
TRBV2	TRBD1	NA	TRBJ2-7	CASIGTGKNEQYF	TGTGCCAGCATAGGGACAGGGAAAAACGAGCAGTACTTC
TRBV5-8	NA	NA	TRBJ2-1	CASTSLSEQFF	TGTGCCAGCACCTCTTTGTCTGAGCAGTTCTTC
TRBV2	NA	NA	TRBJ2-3	CASSDYADTQYF	TGTGCCAGCAGTGACTATGCAGATACGCAGTATTTT
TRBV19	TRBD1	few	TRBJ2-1	CASSSGTDNEQFF	TGTGCCAGTAGTTCCGGGACAGACAATGAGCAGTTCTTC
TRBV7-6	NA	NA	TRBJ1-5	CASSLSYGEQGRQPQHF	TGTGCCAGCAGCTTATCCTATGGGGAACAGGGCCGTCAGCCCCAGCATTTT
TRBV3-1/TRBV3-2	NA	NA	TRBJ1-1	CASSQQIQYTEAFF	TGTGCCAGCAGCCAACAGATACAGTACACTGAAGCTTTCTTT
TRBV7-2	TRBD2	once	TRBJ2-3	CASSNPLAGGRTDTQYF	TGTGCCAGCAGCAATCCACTAGCGGGGGGAAGAACAGATACGCAGTATTTT
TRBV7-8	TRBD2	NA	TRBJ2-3	CASSLLASGGGSTDTQYF	TGTGCCAGCAGCTTATTGGCTAGCGGGGGGGGCAGCACAGATACGCAGTATTTT
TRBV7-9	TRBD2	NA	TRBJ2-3	CASSRTSGSTDTQYF	TGTGCCAGCAGCCGGACTAGCGGAAGCACAGATACGCAGTATTTT
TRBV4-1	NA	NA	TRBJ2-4	CASSQQGMSAKNIQYF	TGCGCCAGCAGCCAGCAGGGTATGTCAGCCAAAAACATTCAGTACTTC
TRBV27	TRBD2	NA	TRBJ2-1	CASSPGLAGGLYNEQFF	TGTGCCAGCAGTCCCGGACTAGCGGGGGGCCTTTACAATGAGCAGTTCTTC
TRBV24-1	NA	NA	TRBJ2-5	CATSDPRASRQETQYF	TGTGCCACCAGTGATCCACGGGCTAGCCGTCAAGAGACCCAGTACTTC
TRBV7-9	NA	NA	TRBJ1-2	CASSLGQFYGYTF	TGTGCCAGCAGCTTAGGGCAGTTCTATGGCTACACCTTC
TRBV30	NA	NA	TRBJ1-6	CAWKQGPGSPLHF	TGTGCCTGGAAGCAGGGCCCGGGTTCACCCCTCCACTTT
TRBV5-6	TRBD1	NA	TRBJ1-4	CASSSMRWTGTNEKLFF	TGTGCCAGCAGCTCGATGCGGTGGACAGGGACTAATGAAAAACTGTTTTTT
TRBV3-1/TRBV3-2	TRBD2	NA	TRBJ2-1	CASSQGSGARLDEQFF	TGTGCCAGCAGCCAAGGTAGCGGGGCCCGGTTGGATGAGCAGTTCTTC
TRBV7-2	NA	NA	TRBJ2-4	CASSSGGWPAKNIQYF	TGTGCCAGCAGCTCAGGGGGGTGGCCGGCCAAAAACATTCAGTACTTC